Shown below are 29 T cell receptor beta chains from a single sample sequenced in a study of cytomegalovirus exposure and HLA in healthy donors. Clones were sequenced by immunoSEQ multiplex PCR, and TCRdb holds only the in-frame ones, with some missing. The table has around 73,000 clones, 70% to 90% seen once. The sample consisted of PBMCs. Every receptor here comes from a woman between 18 and 29 years old in good health and CMV-seropositive.

The chain has TRBV4-1 and TRBJ1-1, with 9 bases fitting TRBD1. Germline V lookup: CDR1 MGHRA, CDR2 YSYEKL. This CDR3 comprises 17 residues. V dropped 0 bases and J dropped 3; count of bases not matched to a gene: 8. DNA of the CDR3: TGCGCCAGCAGCCAAGATAAACAGGGGGCGGCTTACACTGAAGCTTTCTTT. The encoded protein is CASSQDKQGAAYTEAFF.

This clone was counted between two and nine times. The chain joins TRBV7-9 to TRBJ1-2; perhaps TRBD1 as D (5 bases). The CDR3 is 14 amino acids. V was trimmed by 5 bases and J by 4 bases, leaving 14 bases between them. Germline loops: CDR1 SEHNR, CDR2 FQNEAQ (reference sequence). The CDR3 DNA reads as TGTGCCAGCAGCCATGCGGGGGTCTCCTATGGCTACACCTTC. This sequence encodes CASSHAGVSYGYTF.

This clone came up a few times. The J gene is TRBJ1-6, the V gene TRBV4-1, with no clear D. V gave up 1 base and J gave up 5 bases, with 9 bases separating them. Germline CDR1 reads MGHRA; CDR2 reads YSYEKL. The CDR3 is made up of 15 amino acids. The CDR3 spells CASSQANRNNSPLHF. The CDR3 DNA sequence: TGCGCCAGCAGCCAAGCCAACAGAAATAATTCACCCCTCCACTTT.

The chain has TRBV6-1 and TRBJ2-5; 12 bases are shared with TRBD2. After removal of 3 bases from V and 2 bases from J, the junction contained 4 bases not matched to a gene. From germline, CDR1 is MNHNS and CDR2 SASEGT. This CDR3 is built from 16 residues. The CDR3 region is CASSEGTSGLQETQYF. The CDR3, as DNA: TGTGCCAGCAGTGAGGGGACTAGCGGGTTACAAGAGACCCAGTACTTC.

V gene TRBV28 combines with J gene TRBJ2-1; TRBD2 matches at 10 bases. Trimming removed 3 bases from V and 5 bases from J; junction bases left unmatched: 16. The length of the CDR3 is 19 residues. Per the germline V gene, CDR1 is MDHEN and CDR2 is SYDVKM. The CDR3 coding sequence is TGTGCCAGCAGTTTGACTAGCGGGTCCCGGGGTAGGCTGAACAATGAGCAGTTCTTC. Amino acids: CASSLTSGSRGRLNNEQFF.

V gene TRBV11-2 combines with J gene TRBJ2-4, with D unclear. V was shortened by 2 bases and J by 7 bases, with 12 bases between the two germline ends. Germline assignment: CDR1 SGHAT and CDR2 FQNNGV. The CDR3 consists of 14 residues. Here the CDR3 DNA reads TGTGCCAGCAGCTTATCCCCGATGGAGAACATTCAGTACTTC. Translated: CASSLSPMENIQYF.

The gene calls are TRBV28 and TRBJ1-2; 9 bases agree with TRBD1. The CDR3 is 15 amino acids. The ends lost 7 bases at V and 2 bases at J; junction bases unmatched: 8. CDR1 and CDR2 (germline): MDHEN, SYDVKM. CDR3 bases: TGTGCCAGCAATCCAGGGGACAGGGAAAACTATGGCTACACCTTC. This encodes CASNPGDRENYGYTF.

This clone came up a few times. In DNA form, the CDR3 reads TGTGCCAGTAGTATTCGTCGGCGAGGGGGCTACGAGCAGTACTTC. The encoded protein is CASSIRRRGGYEQYF. The chain employs TRBV19 and TRBJ2-7; D is perhaps TRBD1 (6 bases). Between the trimmed V and J ends, which lost 3 bases and 3 bases, there was a span of 15 bases. The CDR3 extends over 15 amino acids. Germline-derived CDR1 and CDR2 are LNHDA and SQIVND (reference sequence).

The chain joins TRBV5-1 to TRBJ2-3; 9 nucleotides agree with TRBD1. The germline CDR1 and CDR2 sequences are SGHRS and YFSETQ. V shed 0 bases, J shed 6 bases, and the junction held 11 bases outside the gene matches. The CDR3 has 17 amino acids. CDR3 in amino acids: CASSLGIRDRVYDTQYF. The CDR3 region has the DNA TGCGCCAGCAGCTTGGGGATCCGGGACAGGGTGTACGATACGCAGTATTTT. Full variable domain (rest looked up from reference TRBV5-1 and TRBJ2-3): KAGVTQTPRYLIKTRGQQVTLSCSPISGHRSVSWYQQTPGQGLQFLFEYFSETQRNKGNFPGRFSGRQFSNSRSEMNVSTLELGDSALYLCASSLGIRDRVYDTQYFGPGTRLTVL.

The V gene is TRBV27, the J gene TRBJ1-1; D might be TRBD1 (5 bases). Trimming removed 7 bases from V and 3 bases from J, with 21 bases in between. CDR1 is MNHEY and CDR2 is SMNVEV in the germline V gene (reference sequence). This CDR3 is built from 16 residues. As DNA, the CDR3 is TGTGCCAGCAAAAGGGAGGGGCTGGGGGTCGACACTGAAGCTTTCTTT. Amino acids: CASKREGLGVDTEAFF.

CDR3 region: CASSLDRAASGNTIYF. The CDR3 DNA sequence: TGTGCCAGCAGCTTGGACAGGGCGGCCTCTGGAAACACCATATATTTT. This chain joins TRBV5-5 and TRBJ1-3; D perhaps matches TRBD1 (6 bases). This CDR3 has 16 residues. The V gene lost 0 bases and the J gene lost 0 bases, with 10 bases spanning the gap. Germline V lookup: CDR1 SGHKS, CDR2 YYEKEE (reference sequence).

The chain links TRBV4-3 to TRBJ2-1, with TRBD2 as a possible D gene (6 bases). The germline V gene encodes CDR1 LGHNA and CDR2 YSLEER. Trimming took off 1 base at V and 0 bases at J, with 16 bases between the two ends. The CDR3 totals 18 residues. CDR3 in amino acids: CASSQAFGTSYSYNEQFF. The CDR3 DNA is TGCGCCAGCAGCCAAGCGTTCGGGACTTCCTACTCCTACAATGAGCAGTTCTTC.

The chain joins TRBV7-8 to TRBJ2-1; 9 bases line up with TRBD2. The V gene's germline CDR1 is SGHVS and CDR2 FQNEAQ. V shed 0 bases and J 0 bases; nucleotides not matched to a gene: 12. This CDR3 has 20 amino acids. The CDR3 nucleotides read TGTGCCAGCAGCTTAGCCGTGCGGGAGGGCCTCCCTAGCTCCTACAATGAGCAGTTCTTC. This gives the protein CASSLAVREGLPSSYNEQFF. The full variable domain, completed using reference TRBV7-8 and TRBJ2-1, is GAGVSQSPRYKVAKRGQDVALRCDPISGHVSLFWYQQALGQGPEFLTYFQNEAQLDKSGLPSDRFFAERPEGSVSTLKIQRTQQEDSAVYLCASSLAVREGLPSSYNEQFFGPGTRLTVL.

The chain couples TRBV14 to TRBJ1-1, with D possibly being TRBD1 (5 bases). CDR3 size: 12 residues. Germline CDR1 reads SGHDN; CDR2 reads FVKESK. Trimming took off 3 bases at V and 7 bases at J, with 9 bases between the two ends. The CDR3 DNA reads as TGTGCCAGCAGCCATAACAGGTATGAAGCTTTCTTT. Its protein is CASSHNRYEAFF.

The V call is TRBV19, the J call TRBJ2-7; 9 bases agree with TRBD1. Germline-derived CDR1 and CDR2 are LNHDA and SQIVND (reference sequence). J gave up 8 bases and V 0 bases, and 11 bases lay outside the gene matches. CDR3 length: 16 residues. The DNA for the CDR3 is TGTGCCAGTAGTATAGATGGGACAGGGAACGCGAGGAAGCAGTACTTC. It is translated as CASSIDGTGNARKQYF.

The chain links TRBV6-5 to TRBJ2-6, with a tentative D call TRBD1 (6 bases). Germline values: CDR1 MNHEY, CDR2 SVGAGI. The germline V and J ends were trimmed by 8 bases and 0 bases, with 11 bases remaining between them. The length of the CDR3 is 15 residues. Written as DNA, the CDR3 is TGTGCCAGCGGGGGCAGGGCCTCTGGGGCCAACGTCCTGACTTTC. Translating it yields CASGGRASGANVLTF.

The chain recombines TRBV12-2 with TRBJ2-7; the D call of TRBD2 is as the table states it, not checked on the DNA. TRBV12-2 is a recognized pseudogene. The CDR3 loop spans 24 amino acids. Here the CDR3 reads CASRLTPMGGRDGTPVLSSYEQYF. The DNA for the CDR3 is TGTGCAAGTCGCTTAACCCCAATGGGGGGGCGGGATGGGACACCCGTCCTAAGCTCCTACGAGCAGTACTTC.

V and J are TRBV14 and TRBJ2-3, with no clear D. The CDR3 totals 12 residues. V gave up 1 base and J gave up 6 bases, with 5 bases separating them. Germline CDR1 SGHDN, CDR2 FVKESK. The CDR3 DNA reads as TGTGCCAGCAGCCAAGTTGCGGATACGCAGTATTTT. This gives the protein CASSQVADTQYF.

This clone was seen once. This chain joins TRBV28 and TRBJ2-1, with D tentatively TRBD1 (5 bases). The CDR3 is made up of 15 amino acids. The ends were cut back, 2 bases at V and 1 base at J, with 9 bases in the middle. The V gene's germline CDR1 is MDHEN and CDR2 SYDVKM. The CDR3 sequence: CASSLGANSYNEQFF. The CDR3 nucleotides are TGTGCCAGCAGTTTAGGGGCTAATTCCTACAATGAGCAGTTCTTC. The whole variable domain, filled in from reference TRBV28 and TRBJ2-1, reads DVKVTQSSRYLVKRTGEKVFLECVQDMDHENMFWYRQDPGLGLRLIYFSYDVKMKEKGDIPEGYSVSREKKERFSLILESASTNQTSMYLCASSLGANSYNEQFFGPGTRLTVL.

The chain combines TRBV27 with TRBJ2-1, with TRBD2 matching over 15 bases. The V segment lost 4 bases and the J segment 7 bases; nucleotides outside the gene matches: 2. The V gene's germline CDR1 is MNHEY and CDR2 SMNVEV (reference sequence). CDR3 size: 15 residues. The CDR3 is CASSSGTSGRNEQFF. DNA of the CDR3: TGTGCCAGCAGTTCCGGGACTAGCGGGAGGAATGAGCAGTTCTTC.

V usage is TRBV27 and J usage is TRBJ2-2, with D unresolved. Germline V gives CDR1 MNHEY, CDR2 SMNVEV (reference sequence). Trimming pared 2 bases from V and 3 bases from J, leaving 7 bases between. This CDR3 is built from 14 residues. CDR3 nucleotides: TGTGCCAGCAGTTTAAACCGAGACACCGGGGAGCTGTTTTTT. It translates to CASSLNRDTGELFF.

V is TRBV10-3 and J is TRBJ1-1, with D perhaps matching TRBD1 (5 bases). There are 13 residues in the CDR3. The V end lost 10 bases, the J end lost 1 base, and 13 bases lay between the germline ends. CDR1 and CDR2 (germline): ENHRY, SYGVKD. The CDR3 reads CATGGVPNTEAFF. The CDR3 DNA reads as TGTGCCACGGGGGGAGTCCCGAACACTGAAGCTTTCTTT.

This chain uses TRBV29-1 with TRBJ1-5, with no clear D. The CDR3 covers 12 residues. Trimming removed 4 bases at V and 9 bases at J, with 13 bases between. Germline CDR1 and CDR2: SQVTM and ANQGSEA. CDR3 DNA sequence: TGCAGCGTTGGCGACAATGATCGGCCCCAGCATTTT. This codes for CSVGDNDRPQHF.

This clone occurred once. V gene TRBV19 combines with J gene TRBJ2-2; 7 bases are shared with TRBD1. Germline V gives CDR1 LNHDA, CDR2 SQIVND (reference sequence). The V segment lost 5 bases and the J segment 6 bases; nucleotides outside the gene matches: 9. The CDR3 has 15 residues. The CDR3 DNA reads as TGTGCCAGTAGTCCTCGGACAGGATTTGCCGGGGAGCTGTTTTTT. Amino acid sequence: CASSPRTGFAGELFF.

The V call is TRBV14, the J call TRBJ2-1; 7 bases map to TRBD1. This CDR3 spans 15 amino acids. V shed 3 bases, J shed 2 bases, and the junction held 4 bases outside the gene matches. Germline lookup yields CDR1 SGHDN and CDR2 FVKESK. The CDR3 DNA follows: TGTGCCAGCAGCCAGGCCGGGACAGCCTACAATGAGCAGTTCTTC. It is translated as CASSQAGTAYNEQFF.

The chain employs TRBV27 and TRBJ1-2; no clear D gene. V was shortened by 6 bases and J by 5 bases, with 13 bases between the two germline ends. The CDR3 loop spans 13 amino acids. Germline CDR1 and CDR2: MNHEY and SMNVEV (reference sequence). The CDR3 DNA sequence: TGTGCCAGCAGCTTAACCTCCGGGTATGGCTACACCTTC. It codes for CASSLTSGYGYTF.

The rearrangement links TRBV6-4 to TRBJ2-7; TRBD2 agrees at 9 bases. Germline CDR1 and CDR2: MRHNA and SNTAGT. The V gene end was trimmed by 3 bases and the J gene end by 7 bases; junction bases not matched to a gene: 10. The CDR3 totals 15 residues. CDR3 coding DNA: TGTGCCAGCAGTGAGACTAGCGGTGCCTCCGAAGAGCAGTACTTC. It specifies CASSETSGASEEQYF.

The chain recombines TRBV7-9 with TRBJ2-1; 8 bases agree with TRBD1. This CDR3 comprises 15 residues. The V gene end was trimmed by 4 bases and the J gene end by 0 bases; junction bases not matched to a gene: 2. Germline V gene lookup returns CDR1 SEHNR and CDR2 FQNEAQ (reference sequence). The CDR3 DNA reads as TGTGCCAGCAGCTCAGGACAGGGCTCCTACAATGAGCAGTTCTTC. Its protein product is CASSSGQGSYNEQFF.

The chain recombines TRBV19 with TRBJ1-2, with 8 bases that match TRBD1. Germline V lookup: CDR1 LNHDA, CDR2 SQIVND (reference sequence). This CDR3 is built from 15 residues. Trimming removed 5 bases from V and 2 bases from J; junction bases left unmatched: 7. This CDR3 reads CASSWTGNGNYGYTF. CDR3 sequence (DNA): TGTGCCAGTAGTTGGACAGGGAACGGCAACTATGGCTACACCTTC.